Below are 32 T cell receptor beta chains sequenced from a single sample in a study of blood T cell repertoires in COVID-19. This table comes from immunoSEQ multiplex PCR, and its TCRdb copy is limited to in-frame clones, with some not included. The sample lists roughly 250,000 clones; approximately 80% were seen once. Sample: peripheral blood. The receptor set was obtained from a woman aged 55-69 years with active or convalescent COVID-19.

The chain's CDR3 is CAIGAAGTYEQYF. The CDR3 DNA follows: TGTGCCATCGGGGCAGCCGGAACCTACGAGCAGTACTTC. The gene calls are TRBV10-3 and TRBJ2-7, with D tentatively TRBD1 (5 bases). The CDR3 totals 13 residues. CDR1 and CDR2 (germline): ENHRY, SYGVKD. Trimming cost V 8 bases and J 2 bases, with 13 bases left between them.

This rearrangement joins TRBV6-1 to TRBJ2-1, with TRBD2 identical over 13 bases. The CDR3 is 16 amino acids. The V segment lost 0 bases and the J segment 6 bases; nucleotides outside the gene matches: 2. CDR1 is MNHNS and CDR2 is SASEGT in the germline V gene. CDR3 sequence reads: CASSEATSGGGNEQFF. The CDR3 region has the DNA TGTGCCAGCAGTGAAGCAACTAGCGGGGGGGGCAATGAGCAGTTCTTC.

This sequence joins TRBV25-1 and TRBJ1-2, with D possibly being TRBD1 (6 bases). With 3 bases removed from V and 8 bases from J, the gap between germline ends came to 19 bases. Germline CDR1 MGHDK, CDR2 SYGVNS. The CDR3 sequence is 15 residues long. CDR3 sequence reads: CASSEIATGQEGYTF. CDR3 nucleotide sequence: TGTGCCAGCAGTGAGATCGCGACAGGTCAGGAGGGCTACACCTTC.

The chain carries TRBV4-2 and TRBJ2-7, with 9 bases identical to TRBD2. Germline trimming cut 1 base from V and 3 bases from J; bases unmatched to any gene: 13. The germline gives CDR1 LGHNA, CDR2 YNFKEQ. The CDR3 runs to 18 residues. The CDR3 loop is CASSQGPLGGGAYYEQYF. Written as DNA, the CDR3 is TGTGCCAGCAGCCAAGGCCCCTTGGGCGGGGGGGCTTACTACGAGCAGTACTTC.

A few counts support this clone. V usage is TRBV5-1 and J usage is TRBJ2-7; 16 positions agree with TRBD2. Germline V lookup: CDR1 SGHRS, CDR2 YFSETQ. After removal of 2 bases from V and 6 bases from J, the junction contained 8 bases not matched to a gene. The CDR3 consists of 17 residues. The CDR3 here is CASSFAGTSGGAFEQYF. The CDR3 coding sequence is TGCGCCAGCAGCTTCGCCGGGACTAGCGGGGGGGCTTTCGAGCAGTACTTC.

The V call is TRBV19, the J call TRBJ1-1, with D hard to call. The CDR3 has 11 amino acids. Germline CDR1 reads LNHDA; CDR2 reads SQIVND (reference sequence). V dropped 6 bases and J dropped 7 bases, with 9 bases sitting between them. The CDR3 nucleotides are TGTGCCAGTAGAGTCCGGGGTGAAGCTTTCTTT. Translating it yields CASRVRGEAFF.

The genes are TRBV4-1 and TRBJ1-6, with 10 bases lining up with TRBD1. Germline trimming cut 0 bases from V and 4 bases from J; bases unmatched to any gene: 12. The V gene's germline CDR1 is MGHRA and CDR2 YSYEKL. This CDR3 has 20 amino acids. CDR3 sequence (DNA): TGCGCCAGCAGCCAAGATTTTAGGGACAGGGGATTAATTTATAATTCACCCCTCCACTTT. Protein: CASSQDFRDRGLIYNSPLHF.

J is TRBJ2-7 and V is TRBV6-2 or TRBV6-3; D is perhaps TRBD1 (6 bases). V lost 7 bases and J 5 bases, leaving 18 bases between the germline ends. Germline loops: CDR1 MNHEY, CDR2 SVGEGT. The CDR3 loop spans 14 amino acids. CDR3 DNA sequence: TGTGCCAGCACCCCCGATGGGGGCCCCGACGAGCAGTACTTC. Its protein product is CASTPDGGPDEQYF.

This sequence joins TRBV7-9 and TRBJ2-7; D is possibly TRBD1 (5 bases). The CDR3 length is 15 residues. Germline V gene sequence: CDR1 SEHNR, CDR2 FQNEAQ (reference sequence). The V end lost 6 bases, the J end lost 1 base, and 16 bases lay between the germline ends. The CDR3, as DNA: TGTGCCAGCAGTCTCACTGCCCAGGGTTCCTACGAGCAGTACTTC. As protein: CASSLTAQGSYEQYF.

V gene TRBV11-3 combines with J gene TRBJ2-1; 11 bases match TRBD1. The CDR3 spans 15 residues. CDR1 and CDR2 from the germline V gene are SGHNT and YENEEA. Germline trimming cut 2 bases from V and 6 bases from J; bases unmatched to any gene: 3. CDR3 in amino acids: CASSLSGTGGNEQFF. The CDR3 DNA follows: TGTGCCAGCAGCTTATCCGGGACAGGGGGCAATGAGCAGTTCTTC.

The CDR3 DNA follows: TGTGCCAGCAGACTAAATACCGGTCGGTCGGGTGAGCAGTTCTTC. Its translation is CASRLNTGRSGEQFF. V gene TRBV7-3 combines with J gene TRBJ2-1; D ambiguous. V was shortened by 6 bases and J by 9 bases, with 21 bases between the two germline ends. Germline lookup yields CDR1 SGHTA and CDR2 FQGTGA. CDR3 length: 15 residues.

This clone was seen more than once but under ten times. The chain uses TRBV3-1 (or the pseudogene TRBV3-2) and TRBJ1-2, with D maybe TRBD1 (6 bases). Trimming stripped 1 base from V and 8 bases from J, with 14 bases between. Germline V gives CDR1 LGHDT, CDR2 YNNKEL (reference sequence). This CDR3 comprises 14 residues. The chain's CDR3 is CASSQAGTFGGYTF. CDR3 DNA sequence: TGTGCCAGCAGCCAAGCCGGGACATTCGGAGGCTACACCTTC.

V usage is TRBV20-1 and J usage is TRBJ2-1; D remains ambiguous. CDR1 is DFQATT, CDR2 SNEGSKA, per germline (reference sequence). The CDR3 covers 11 residues. The germline V and J ends were trimmed by 3 bases and 9 bases, with 9 bases remaining between them. The CDR3 region is CSASPPPEQFF. DNA for the CDR3: TGCAGTGCTAGCCCCCCTCCTGAGCAGTTCTTC.

The chain recombines TRBV9 with TRBJ1-1; a possible D gene is TRBD1 (5 bases). The CDR3 is 11 residues long. The germline CDR1 and CDR2 sequences are SGDLS and YYNGEE. Trimming took off 5 bases at V and 9 bases at J, with 11 bases between the two ends. CDR3 region: CASSSLGQAFF. CDR3 sequence (DNA): TGTGCCAGCAGTTCGTTGGGGCAAGCTTTCTTT.

Only a few counts were recorded for this clone. The chain recombines TRBV3-1 (or the pseudogene TRBV3-2) with TRBJ1-6; tentatively, D is TRBD1 (6 bases). Germline-derived CDR1 and CDR2 are LGHDT and YNNKEL (reference sequence). Trimming took off 5 bases at V and 5 bases at J, with 13 bases between the two ends. This CDR3 region has 15 residues. The CDR3 sequence: CASSETGAHNSPLHF. CDR3 DNA: TGTGCCAGCAGCGAGACAGGAGCCCATAATTCACCCCTCCACTTT.

The chain employs TRBV2 and TRBJ1-5, with TRBD1 as a possible D gene (6 bases). Germline CDR1 reads SNHLY; CDR2 reads FYNNEI. The CDR3 covers 15 residues. Trimming pared 4 bases from V and 4 bases from J, leaving 14 bases between. The CDR3 here is CASSGQGPLNQPQHF. CDR3 DNA: TGTGCCAGCAGTGGGCAGGGGCCCTTAAATCAGCCCCAGCATTTT.

The V and J genes are TRBV18 and TRBJ1-2, with 9 bases fitting TRBD1. This CDR3 spans 15 amino acids. With V trimmed by 3 bases and J by 8 bases, 10 bases remained unmatched. Per germline, CDR1 KGHSH and CDR2 LQKENI. CDR3 bases: TGTGCCAGCTCACCGCCCTCAAGGACAGGGGAGGGCTACACCTTC. This translates into CASSPPSRTGEGYTF.

In its sample, this clone was seen once. The rearrangement uses TRBV15 and TRBJ1-5, with 7 nucleotides matching TRBD1. Germline V gene lookup returns CDR1 LNHNV and CDR2 YYDKDF (reference sequence). V was clipped by 5 bases and J by 7 bases; unmatched bases: 5. The CDR3 loop spans 13 amino acids. CDR3 nucleotides: TGTGCCACCAGCCGACAGGGACGCCAGCCCCAGCATTTT. Translation gives CATSRQGRQPQHF. The full variable domain, with the rest looked up from reference TRBV15 and TRBJ1-5, is DAMVIQNPRYQVTQFGKPVTLSCSQTLNHNVMYWYQQKSSQAPKLLFHYYDKDFNNEADTPDNFQSRRPNTSFCFLDIRSPGLGDTAMYLCATSRQGRQPQHFGDGTRLSIL.

CDR3 protein: CASSLVGTSGGALDTQYF. CDR3 coding DNA: TGTGCCAGCAGCTTAGTAGGGACTAGCGGGGGAGCGCTGGATACGCAGTATTTT. The chain is built from TRBV11-2 and TRBJ2-3, with 14 bases fitting TRBD2. CDR1 SGHAT and CDR2 FQNNGV come from the germline V gene. V shed 1 base, J shed 6 bases, and the junction held 9 bases outside the gene matches. The CDR3 runs 18 residues. Filled out from reference TRBV11-2 and TRBJ2-3, the complete variable domain reads EAGVAQSPRYKIIEKRQSVAFWCNPISGHATLYWYQQILGQGPKLLIQFQNNGVVDDSQLPKDRFSAERLKGVDSTLKIQPAKLEDSAVYLCASSLVGTSGGALDTQYFGPGTRLTVL.

The sample holds one count of this clone. The sample carries other DNA sequences with the same CDR3. The V and J genes are TRBV19 and TRBJ1-6, with D possibly TRBD1 on 6 matching bases. Trimming left V 8 bases short and J 1 base short, with 9 bases between. Germline V gene sequence: CDR1 LNHDA, CDR2 SQIVND (reference sequence). The CDR3 is 14 amino acids. The CDR3 region is CASSRGSYNSPLHF. The CDR3 bases are TGTGCCAGTTCCAGGGGATCCTATAATTCACCCCTCCACTTT.

The V call is TRBV5-6, the J call TRBJ2-1; D is perhaps TRBD2 (6 bases). The ends were cut back, 3 bases at V and 4 bases at J, with 20 bases in the middle. The CDR3 is 17 residues long. CDR1 is SGHDT and CDR2 is YYEEEE in the germline V gene. DNA of the CDR3: TGTGCCAGCAGCTCGTCAATGGGGGGTCCCGCTTACAATGAGCAGTTCTTC. Encoded protein: CASSSSMGGPAYNEQFF. The full variable domain, in which reference TRBV5-6 and TRBJ2-1 provide the parts outside the CDR3, is DAGVTQSPTHLIKTRGQQVTLRCSPKSGHDTVSWYQQALGQGPQFIFQYYEEEERQRGNFPDRFSGHQFPNYSSELNVNALLLGDSALYLCASSSSMGGPAYNEQFFGPGTRLTVL.

The chain has TRBV3-1 (or the pseudogene TRBV3-2) and TRBJ2-2; the match to TRBD2 covers 13 bases. The germline gives CDR1 LGHDT, CDR2 YNNKEL (reference sequence). This CDR3 region has 15 residues. J lost 6 bases, V lost 9 bases, and 7 bases had no gene match. Here the CDR3 DNA reads TGTGCCAGTTCACTAGCGGGGGGGCCCTCCGGGGAGCTGTTTTTT. It yields the protein CASSLAGGPSGELFF.

CDR3 sequence (DNA): TGTGCCAGCAGCCCAGGGTTCGTGGGGTTCTACGAGCAGTACTTC. Translated: CASSPGFVGFYEQYF. The chain is built from TRBV27 and TRBJ2-7, with D tentatively TRBD1 (5 bases). Germline loops: CDR1 MNHEY, CDR2 SMNVEV (reference sequence). Trimming stripped 6 bases from V and 3 bases from J, with 18 bases between. The CDR3 has 15 amino acids.

This sequence joins TRBV11-3 and TRBJ2-5, with TRBD2 matching over 7 bases. Germline V CDR1 and CDR2: SGHNT, YENEEA. The J segment lost 5 bases and the V segment lost 5 bases, leaving 5 bases of the junction unmatched. The CDR3 has 13 amino acids. CDR3 residues: CASSDTSVETQYF. The CDR3 DNA reads as TGTGCCAGCAGCGATACTAGCGTGGAGACCCAGTACTTC.

This clone was recorded only once. The chain links TRBV7-6 to TRBJ1-1; 8 bases are a match to TRBD1. The CDR3 loop spans 19 amino acids. With 5 bases clipped from V and 1 base from J, the junction kept 18 bases outside the gene matches. CDR1 is SGHVS, CDR2 FNYEAQ, per germline. The CDR3 sequence: CASSLGAGGPTKSNTEAFF. The CDR3, as DNA: TGTGCCAGCAGCCTGGGGGCAGGGGGCCCAACAAAATCGAACACTGAAGCTTTCTTT.

This sequence joins TRBV6-5 and TRBJ1-4; unclear D gene. Germline CDR1 and CDR2: MNHEY and SVGAGI. CDR3 length: 13 residues. With 1 base removed from V and 6 bases from J, the gap between germline ends came to 6 bases. The DNA of the CDR3 is TGTGCCAGCAGTTACTTGGAGGATGAAAAACTGTTTTTT. Amino acids: CASSYLEDEKLFF.

This clone came up a few times. The chain uses TRBV7-3 and TRBJ2-1; 7 nucleotides line up with TRBD1. The CDR3 sequence is 15 residues long. V lost 1 base, J lost 6 bases, and 6 bases stayed unmatched. Germline V CDR1 and CDR2: SGHTA, FQGTGA. This chain's CDR3 is CASSLMAGGVNEQFF. CDR3 in DNA: TGTGCCAGCAGCTTAATGGCAGGGGGAGTCAATGAGCAGTTCTTC.

The gene calls are TRBV7-9 and TRBJ1-3; the D gene is possibly TRBD1 (5 bases). Germline V CDR1 and CDR2: SEHNR, FQNEAQ (reference sequence). CDR3 length: 16 amino acids. V lost 1 base and J lost 2, with 12 bases in between. CDR3 sequence: CASSLGRGNAGNTIYF. The CDR3 DNA sequence: TGTGCCAGCAGCTTAGGTCGGGGGAATGCTGGAAACACCATATATTTT. Complete variable domain (other parts from reference TRBV7-9 and TRBJ1-3): DTGVSQNPRHKITKRGQNVTFRCDPISEHNRLYWYRQTLGQGPEFLTYFQNEAQLEKSRLLSDRFSAERPKGSFSTLEIQRTEQGDSAMYLCASSLGRGNAGNTIYFGEGSWLTVV.

In its sample, this clone was seen once. The rearrangement joins TRBV7-8 to TRBJ2-7; D gene unclear. V dropped 3 bases and J dropped 2 bases, with 5 bases sitting between them. There are 12 residues in the CDR3. The germline V gene encodes CDR1 SGHVS and CDR2 FQNEAQ. The CDR3 region has the DNA TGTGCCAGCAGCTTCCTAGCCTACGAGCAGTACTTC. It yields the protein CASSFLAYEQYF. Combining the CDR3 with reference TRBV7-8 and TRBJ2-7 gives the whole variable domain GAGVSQSPRYKVAKRGQDVALRCDPISGHVSLFWYQQALGQGPEFLTYFQNEAQLDKSGLPSDRFFAERPEGSVSTLKIQRTQQEDSAVYLCASSFLAYEQYFGPGTRLTVT.

This clone was detected a few times. As DNA, the CDR3 is TGTGCCATCTCCGGGACAGGGGGCTCTGGAAACACCATATATTTT. It specifies CAISGTGGSGNTIYF. This chain links TRBV10-3 with TRBJ1-3; 11 bases are shared with TRBD1. Germline CDR1 reads ENHRY; CDR2 reads SYGVKD. This CDR3 has 15 residues. Trimming at V came to 8 bases and at J to 0 bases, leaving 3 bases not matched to a gene.

This clone has just one count. J is TRBJ1-4 and V is TRBV6-5, with 9 bases identical to TRBD1. Germline CDR1 is MNHEY and CDR2 is SVGAGI. With 6 bases clipped from V and 5 bases from J, the junction kept 4 bases outside the gene matches. This CDR3 comprises 14 residues. The CDR3 sequence: CASRAGTGNEKLFF. CDR3 sequence (DNA): TGTGCCAGCAGAGCCGGGACAGGGAATGAAAAACTGTTTTTT.

V is TRBV30 and J is TRBJ2-3, with 7 bases that match TRBD2. The germline CDR1 and CDR2 sequences are GTSNPN and SVGIG (reference sequence). The CDR3 extends over 16 amino acids. V lost 0 bases to trimming and J lost 5 bases; unmatched junction nucleotides: 11. The CDR3 protein is CAWSVGVGGGGDTQYF. The CDR3 DNA reads as TGTGCCTGGAGTGTCGGAGTAGGCGGGGGTGGAGATACGCAGTATTTT. Full variable domain (remainder filled in from reference TRBV30 and TRBJ2-3): SQTIHQWPATLVQPVGSPLSLECTVEGTSNPNLYWYRQAAGRGLQLLFYSVGIGQISSEVPQNLSASRPQDRQFILSSKKLLLSDSGFYLCAWSVGVGGGGDTQYFGPGTRLTVL.